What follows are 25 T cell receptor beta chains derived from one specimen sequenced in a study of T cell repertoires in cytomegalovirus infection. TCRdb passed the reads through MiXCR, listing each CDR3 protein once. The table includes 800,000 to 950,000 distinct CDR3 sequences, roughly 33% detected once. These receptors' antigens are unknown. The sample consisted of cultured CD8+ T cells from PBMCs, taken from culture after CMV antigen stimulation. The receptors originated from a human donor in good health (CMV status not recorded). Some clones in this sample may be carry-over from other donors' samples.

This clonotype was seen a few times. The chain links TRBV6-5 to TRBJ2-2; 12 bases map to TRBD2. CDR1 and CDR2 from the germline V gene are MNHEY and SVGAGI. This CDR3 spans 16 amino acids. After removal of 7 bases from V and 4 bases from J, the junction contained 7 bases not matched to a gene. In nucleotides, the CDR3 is TGTGCCAGCACCCAGGGACTAGCGGGTGGCACCGGGGAGCTGTTTTTT. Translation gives CASTQGLAGGTGELFF.

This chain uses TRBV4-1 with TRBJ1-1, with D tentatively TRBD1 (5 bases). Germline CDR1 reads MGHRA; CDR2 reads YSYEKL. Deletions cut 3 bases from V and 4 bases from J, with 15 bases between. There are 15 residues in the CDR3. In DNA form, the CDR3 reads TGCGCCAGCAGCCAGGCTGGGGCCCTGACCACTGAAGCTTTCTTT. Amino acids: CASSQAGALTTEAFF.

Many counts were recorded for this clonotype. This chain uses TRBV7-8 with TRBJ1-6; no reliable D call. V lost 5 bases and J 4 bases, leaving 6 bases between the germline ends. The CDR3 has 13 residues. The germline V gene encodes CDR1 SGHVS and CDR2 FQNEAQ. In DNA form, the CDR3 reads TGTGCCAGCAGCCAAAAATATAATTCACCCCTCCACTTT. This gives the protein CASSQKYNSPLHF.

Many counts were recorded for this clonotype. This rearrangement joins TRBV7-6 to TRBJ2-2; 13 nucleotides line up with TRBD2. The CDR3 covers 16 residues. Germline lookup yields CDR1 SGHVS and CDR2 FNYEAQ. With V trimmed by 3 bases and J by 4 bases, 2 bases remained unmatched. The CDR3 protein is CASSFRTSGGTGELFF. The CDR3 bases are TGTGCCAGCAGCTTTCGGACTAGCGGGGGCACCGGGGAGCTGTTTTTT.

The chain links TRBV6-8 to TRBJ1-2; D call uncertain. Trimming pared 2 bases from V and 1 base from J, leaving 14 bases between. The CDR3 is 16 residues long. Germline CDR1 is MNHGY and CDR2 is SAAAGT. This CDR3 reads CASSYAGEGSNYGYTF. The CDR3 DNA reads TGTGCCAGCAGTTACGCCGGGGAGGGAAGTAACTATGGCTACACCTTC.

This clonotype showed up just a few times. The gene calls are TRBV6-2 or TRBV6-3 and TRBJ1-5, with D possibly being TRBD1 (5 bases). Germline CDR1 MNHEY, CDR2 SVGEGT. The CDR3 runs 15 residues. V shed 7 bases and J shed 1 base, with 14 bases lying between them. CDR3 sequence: CASTQGRLSNQPQHF. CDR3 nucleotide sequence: TGTGCCAGCACCCAGGGCCGGCTAAGCAATCAGCCCCAGCATTTT.

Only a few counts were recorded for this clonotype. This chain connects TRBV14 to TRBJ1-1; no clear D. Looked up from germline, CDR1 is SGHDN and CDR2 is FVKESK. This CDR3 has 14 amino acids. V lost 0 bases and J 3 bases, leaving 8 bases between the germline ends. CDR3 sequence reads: CASSQENFDTEAFF. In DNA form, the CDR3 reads TGTGCCAGCAGCCAAGAAAATTTTGACACTGAAGCTTTCTTT.

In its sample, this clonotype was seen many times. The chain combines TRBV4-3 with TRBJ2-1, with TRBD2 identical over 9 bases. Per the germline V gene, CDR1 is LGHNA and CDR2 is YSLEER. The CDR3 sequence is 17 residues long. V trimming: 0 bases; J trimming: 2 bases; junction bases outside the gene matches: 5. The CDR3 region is CASSQDLAGGPYNEQFF. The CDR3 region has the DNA TGCGCCAGCAGCCAAGATCTTGCGGGGGGGCCCTACAATGAGCAGTTCTTC.

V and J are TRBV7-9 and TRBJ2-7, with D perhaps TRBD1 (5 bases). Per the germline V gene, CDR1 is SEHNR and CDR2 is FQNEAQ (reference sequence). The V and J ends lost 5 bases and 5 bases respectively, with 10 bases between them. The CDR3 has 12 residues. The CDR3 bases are TGTGCCAGCAGCCCCGCGACAGACGAGCAGTACTTC. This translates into CASSPATDEQYF.

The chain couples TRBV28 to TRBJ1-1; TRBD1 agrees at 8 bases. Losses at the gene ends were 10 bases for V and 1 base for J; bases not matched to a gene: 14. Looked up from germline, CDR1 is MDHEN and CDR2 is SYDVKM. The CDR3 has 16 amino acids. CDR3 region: CAIWGAGGLWNTEAFF. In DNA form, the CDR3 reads TGTGCCATCTGGGGGGCAGGGGGCCTTTGGAACACTGAAGCTTTCTTT. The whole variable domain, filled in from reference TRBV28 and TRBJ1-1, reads DVKVTQSSRYLVKRTGEKVFLECVQDMDHENMFWYRQDPGLGLRLIYFSYDVKMKEKGDIPEGYSVSREKKERFSLILESASTNQTSMYLCAIWGAGGLWNTEAFFGQGTRLTVV.

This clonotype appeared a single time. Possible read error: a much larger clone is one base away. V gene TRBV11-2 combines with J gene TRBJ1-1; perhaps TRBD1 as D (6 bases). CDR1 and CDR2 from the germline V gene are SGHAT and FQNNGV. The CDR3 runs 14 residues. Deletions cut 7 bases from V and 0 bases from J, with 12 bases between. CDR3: CASIPGGMNTEAFF. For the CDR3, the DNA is TGTGCCAGCATCCCCGGGGGCATGAACACTGAAGCTTTCTTT. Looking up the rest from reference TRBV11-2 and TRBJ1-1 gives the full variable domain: EAGVAQSPRYKIIEKRQSVAFWCNPISGHATLYWYQQILGQGPKLLIQFQNNGVVDDSQLPKDRFSAERLKGVDSTLKIQPAKLEDSAVYLCASIPGGMNTEAFFGQGTRLTVV.

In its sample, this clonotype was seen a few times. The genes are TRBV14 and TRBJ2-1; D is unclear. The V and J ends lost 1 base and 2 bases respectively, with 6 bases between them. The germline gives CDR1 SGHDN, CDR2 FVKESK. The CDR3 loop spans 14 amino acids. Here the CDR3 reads CASSQGSPYNEQFF. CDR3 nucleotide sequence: TGTGCCAGCAGCCAAGGGAGTCCCTACAATGAGCAGTTCTTC.

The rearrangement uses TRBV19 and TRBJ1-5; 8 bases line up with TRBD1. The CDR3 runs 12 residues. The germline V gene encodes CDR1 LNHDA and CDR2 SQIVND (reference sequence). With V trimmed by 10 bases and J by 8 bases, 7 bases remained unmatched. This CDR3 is CATWNRGKPQHF. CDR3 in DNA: TGTGCCACCTGGAACAGGGGGAAGCCCCAGCATTTT.

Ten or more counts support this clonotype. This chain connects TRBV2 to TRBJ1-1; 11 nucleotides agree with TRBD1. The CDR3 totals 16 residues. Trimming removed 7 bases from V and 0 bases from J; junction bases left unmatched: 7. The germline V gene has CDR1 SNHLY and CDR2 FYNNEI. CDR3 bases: TGTGCCAGCAAGACCGGGACAGGGGGAATGAACACTGAAGCTTTCTTT. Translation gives CASKTGTGGMNTEAFF.

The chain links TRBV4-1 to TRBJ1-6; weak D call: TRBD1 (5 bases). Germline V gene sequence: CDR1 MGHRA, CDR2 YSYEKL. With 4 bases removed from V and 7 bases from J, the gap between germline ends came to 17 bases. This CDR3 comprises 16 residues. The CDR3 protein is CASSLERGRANSPLHF. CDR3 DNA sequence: TGCGCCAGCAGCCTCGAGAGGGGTCGGGCAAATTCACCCCTCCACTTT.

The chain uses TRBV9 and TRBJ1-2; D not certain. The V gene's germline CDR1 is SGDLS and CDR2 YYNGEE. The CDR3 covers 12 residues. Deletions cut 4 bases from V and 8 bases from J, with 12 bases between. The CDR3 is CASSSGSLGYTF. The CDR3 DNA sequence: TGTGCCAGCAGCTCAGGCTCCCTGGGCTACACCTTC.

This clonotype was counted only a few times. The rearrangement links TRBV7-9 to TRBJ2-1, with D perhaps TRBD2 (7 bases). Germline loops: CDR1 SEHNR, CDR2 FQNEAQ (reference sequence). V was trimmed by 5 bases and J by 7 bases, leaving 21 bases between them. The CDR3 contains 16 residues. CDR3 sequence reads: CASSPPTGGGGNEQFF. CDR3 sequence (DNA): TGTGCCAGCAGCCCCCCCACGGGGGGCGGTGGGAATGAGCAGTTCTTC.

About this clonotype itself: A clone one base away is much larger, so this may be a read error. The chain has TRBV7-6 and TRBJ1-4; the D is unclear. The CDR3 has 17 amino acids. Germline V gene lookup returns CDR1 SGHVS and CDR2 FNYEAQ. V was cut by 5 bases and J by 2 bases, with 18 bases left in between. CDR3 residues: CASSPRGTVVTNEKLFF. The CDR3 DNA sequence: TGTGCCAGCAGCCCGCGGGGTACAGTCGTCACTAATGAAAAACTGTTTTTT.

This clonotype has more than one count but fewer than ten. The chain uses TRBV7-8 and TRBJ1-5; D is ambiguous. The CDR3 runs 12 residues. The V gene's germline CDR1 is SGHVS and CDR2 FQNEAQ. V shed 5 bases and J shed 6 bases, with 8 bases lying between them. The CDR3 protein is CASSADFQPQHF. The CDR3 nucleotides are TGTGCCAGCAGCGCCGATTTTCAGCCCCAGCATTTT.

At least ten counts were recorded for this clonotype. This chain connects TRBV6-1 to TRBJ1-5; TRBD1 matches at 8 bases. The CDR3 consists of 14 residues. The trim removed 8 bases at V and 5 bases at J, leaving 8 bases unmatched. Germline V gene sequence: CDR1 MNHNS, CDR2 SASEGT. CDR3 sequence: CASLGQGGYQPQHF. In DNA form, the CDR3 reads TGTGCCAGCCTCGGACAGGGAGGGTATCAGCCCCAGCATTTT.

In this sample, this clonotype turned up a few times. CDR3 residues: CASRERGGMNEQFF. CDR3 coding DNA: TGTGCCAGCAGGGAGCGGGGGGGCATGAATGAGCAGTTCTTC. The gene calls are TRBV6-1 and TRBJ2-1; 10 bases agree with TRBD2. The CDR3 runs to 14 residues. J gave up 7 bases and V 6 bases, and 6 bases lay outside the gene matches. CDR1 and CDR2 (germline): MNHNS, SASEGT.

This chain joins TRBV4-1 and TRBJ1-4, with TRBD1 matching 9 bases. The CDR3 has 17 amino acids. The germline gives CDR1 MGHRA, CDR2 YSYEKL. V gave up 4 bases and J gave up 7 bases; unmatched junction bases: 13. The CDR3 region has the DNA TGCGCCAGCAGCCCTGCGGGACAGGGCCCTGGGGGTGAAAAACTGTTTTTT. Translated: CASSPAGQGPGGEKLFF.

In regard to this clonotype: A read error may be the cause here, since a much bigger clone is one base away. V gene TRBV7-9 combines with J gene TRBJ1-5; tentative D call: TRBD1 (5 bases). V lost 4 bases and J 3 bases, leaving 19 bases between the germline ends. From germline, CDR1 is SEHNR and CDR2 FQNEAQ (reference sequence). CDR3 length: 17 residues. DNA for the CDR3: TGTGCCAGCAGCTCAAATGGAGGTAAAGGGGACAATCAGCCCCAGCATTTT. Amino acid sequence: CASSSNGGKGDNQPQHF.

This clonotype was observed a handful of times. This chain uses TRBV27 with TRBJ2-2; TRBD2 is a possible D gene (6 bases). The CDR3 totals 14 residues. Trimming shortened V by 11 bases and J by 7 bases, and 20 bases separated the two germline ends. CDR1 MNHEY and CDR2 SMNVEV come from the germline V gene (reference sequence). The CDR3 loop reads CASQSGDWGGELFF. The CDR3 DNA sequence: TGTGCCTCCCAGTCTGGGGACTGGGGCGGGGAGCTGTTTTTT.

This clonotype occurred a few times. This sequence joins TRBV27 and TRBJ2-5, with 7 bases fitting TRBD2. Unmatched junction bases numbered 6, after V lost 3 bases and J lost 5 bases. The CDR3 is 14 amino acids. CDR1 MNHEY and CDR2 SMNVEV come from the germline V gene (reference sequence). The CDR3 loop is CASSLVGGSETQYF. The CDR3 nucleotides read TGTGCCAGCAGTTTGGTGGGGGGGAGTGAGACCCAGTACTTC.